The entry below gives a single T cell receptor (beta chain) sequence along with its context. This clonotype appeared many times. Its binding antigen is unknown. There are no base qualities to consult, and no much larger clone falls within one base. PBMCs were isolated by Ficoll-Paque density gradient centrifugation. The sample originates from a study of T-cell memory formation after mild COVID-19 (dated by TCRdb to about 2021). In terms of the full investigation: TCR sequence clusters from the two donors were found to be largely donor specific. Two young, previously healthy adult volunteers, one female and one male, were included in the cohort. Longitudinal TCRalpha and TCRbeta repertoire sequencing tracked T-cell clones expanding and contracting after mild COVID-19 in a couple of donors. Findings and caveats that apply to the study as a whole: Balanced CD4/CD8 phenotypes were observed for clones contracting from day 15 to 85, whereas a bias towards CD4+ was observed for a second wave of clones expanding from day 15 to 37. Some responding clones were detected in pre-infection memory, suggesting pre-existing cross-reactive memory T cells joined the SARS-CoV-2 response. Contracting CD4+ clones were located mainly in the CM and EM memory subsets, whereas CD8+ clones were found to be enriched in EMRA. SARS-CoV-2 specificity was not confirmed for the second-wave clones peaking on day 37. The study included only a couple of mild cases, and larger cohorts that include severe cases with pre-infection samples were judged to be necessary.

V is reduced by 1 base and J by 3 bases, leaving a spacing of 13 bases between them. The CDR3 contains 15 residues, cysteine and phenylalanine counted. Only the CDR3 DNA is retained, 45 bases long and in frame from the first base. The sample was run on an Illumina NovaSeq 6000. TCRalpha and TCRbeta cDNA libraries were built by 5'RACE with constant-segment primers, adding sample barcodes and unique molecular identifiers. RNA was extracted from every sample with Trizol reagent. Libraries were amplified in two PCR steps, with a second sample barcode and Illumina TruSeq adapters added in the second step. Sequencing of the libraries was done on an Illumina NovaSeq, producing 2 x 150 bp paired-end reads. The paper's processing steps were these. The reads were demultiplexed and collapsed into UMI-guided consensus sequences using migec v1.2.7. Using mixcr v2.1.11, the UMI consensuses were aligned to TRA and TRB V and J templates and assembled into clonotypes. A clonotype was counted as expanded or contracted only when both edgeR and NoisET called the clonotype significant, with the noise models trained on biological replicates. For edgeR calls, the thresholds were a false discovery rate-adjusted p below 0.01 and a log2 fold-change of 1. PCA with hierarchical clustering of max-normalized trajectories of the 1000 most abundant clonotypes was used as exploratory dynamics analysis. Each responding clone was given a CD4 or CD8 phenotype based on the CD4+ and CD8+ repertoires, which had been sequenced separately. Using fastp at Q25 and MiXCR, TCRdb reprocessed the public reads and kept productive beta chains. Entries are consolidated by CDR3 protein sequence, retaining the most common genes and DNA. The V and J calls and clone size are TCRdb's, not the authors'. The sample profile shows 350,000 to 500,000 distinct CDR3 sequences; more than 20% of them were found once. In total, the top ten clones hold roughly 14% of the sample.

Recombination connected TRBV12-3 or TRBV12-4 to TRBJ2-7, with TRBD2 tentatively as D gene (6 bases match). This receptor was obtained from an adult woman who had mild COVID-19 (a few samples of this study predate the infection). The sample titles of this study are shuffled in the database, so cell type and time point are left out; the donor was told from shared clones. The material sequenced was PBMCs or a T cell subset sorted from them (not recorded which). The CDR3 reads CASSLGRDGNYEQYF. The DNA sequence is as follows: TGTGCCAGCAGTTTAGGGCGGGACGGGAACTACGAGCAGTACTTC.